Listed here are 24 T cell receptor beta chains from one sample, sequenced in a study of T cell responses to AZD1222 COVID-19 vaccine. TCRdb keeps only in-frame clones here, not all; method: immunoSEQ multiplex PCR. The sample lists about 45,000 clones, around 90% occurring once. Sequencing used peripheral blood, obtained 28 days after the second AZD1222 dose. The receptors originated from an adult who received the AZD1222 COVID-19 vaccine.

J is TRBJ1-6 and V is TRBV5-4; the D is unclear. This CDR3 has 14 residues. Germline CDR1 and CDR2: SGHNT and YYREEE (reference sequence). V lost 7 bases and J 0 bases, leaving 8 bases between the germline ends. CDR3 DNA: TGTGCCAGCCGGAGGAGCTCCTATAATTCACCCCTCCACTTT. This codes for CASRRSSYNSPLHF.

The chain couples TRBV6-5 to TRBJ2-2, with D hard to call. Germline CDR1 and CDR2: MNHEY and SVGAGI. V gave up 2 bases and J gave up 7 bases, with 5 bases separating them. The CDR3 loop spans 12 amino acids. For the CDR3, the DNA is TGTGCCAGCAGTTACGCGAACGGGGAGCTGTTTTTT. Amino acid sequence: CASSYANGELFF.

This rearrangement joins TRBV13 to TRBJ2-2; D assignment may be TRBD1 or TRBD2 (5 bases each). The germline gives CDR1 PRHDT, CDR2 FYEKMQ (reference sequence). CDR3 length: 17 amino acids. Trimming shortened V by 1 base and J by 0 bases, and 12 bases separated the two germline ends. CDR3: CASSLVTGAPNTGELFF. The CDR3 coding sequence is TGTGCCAGCAGCTTAGTAACCGGGGCTCCGAACACCGGGGAGCTGTTTTTT.

The CDR3 region is CASSLSETQYF. CDR3 in DNA: TGTGCCAGCAGCTTATCAGAGACCCAGTACTTC. The J gene is TRBJ2-5, the V gene TRBV7-9; no firm D call. Germline-derived CDR1 and CDR2 are SEHNR and FQNEAQ (reference sequence). This CDR3 has 11 amino acids. Trimming removed 2 bases from V and 4 bases from J, with 2 bases in between.

The J gene is TRBJ2-6, the V gene TRBV5-1; D possibly corresponds to TRBD2 (6 bases). Germline loops: CDR1 SGHRS, CDR2 YFSETQ. Trimming shortened V by 1 base and J by 0 bases, and 8 bases separated the two germline ends. CDR3 size: 16 residues. The CDR3 spells CASSLRGISGANVLTF. The CDR3 DNA follows: TGCGCCAGCAGCTTGCGGGGGATCTCTGGGGCCAACGTCCTGACTTTC.

The V call is TRBV15, the J call TRBJ2-7; TRBD2 agrees at 9 bases. CDR3 length: 15 residues. The J segment lost 4 bases and the V segment lost 1 base, leaving 5 bases of the junction unmatched. Germline V gives CDR1 LNHNV, CDR2 YYDKDF (reference sequence). In DNA form, the CDR3 reads TGTGCCACCAGCAGAGGGGCGACTAGCGGATACGAGCAGTACTTC. This encodes CATSRGATSGYEQYF.

The J gene is TRBJ2-5, the V gene TRBV7-9; a possible D gene is TRBD2 (5 bases). Germline loops: CDR1 SEHNR, CDR2 FQNEAQ (reference sequence). The CDR3 sequence is 11 residues long. The germline V and J ends were trimmed by 5 bases and 4 bases, with 5 bases remaining between them. Here the CDR3 DNA reads TGTGCCAGCAGCCGGGGAGAGACCCAGTACTTC. This translates into CASSRGETQYF. The full variable domain, with the rest looked up from reference TRBV7-9 and TRBJ2-5, is DTGVSQNPRHKITKRGQNVTFRCDPISEHNRLYWYRQTLGQGPEFLTYFQNEAQLEKSRLLSDRFSAERPKGSFSTLEIQRTEQGDSAMYLCASSRGETQYFGPGTRLLVL.

This clone was recorded a few times. The genes are TRBV7-8 and TRBJ2-2; the D gene is possibly TRBD2 (6 bases). Trimming stripped 5 bases from V and 3 bases from J, with 13 bases between. The CDR3 has 15 residues. Germline lookup yields CDR1 SGHVS and CDR2 FQNEAQ. The CDR3 loop is CASSRDSSYTGELFF. The CDR3 DNA follows: TGTGCCAGCAGCCGGGACTCTTCATACACCGGGGAGCTGTTTTTT. Full variable domain (outside the CDR3, taken from reference TRBV7-8 and TRBJ2-2): GAGVSQSPRYKVAKRGQDVALRCDPISGHVSLFWYQQALGQGPEFLTYFQNEAQLDKSGLPSDRFFAERPEGSVSTLKIQRTQQEDSAVYLCASSRDSSYTGELFFGEGSRLTVL.

The J gene is TRBJ2-7, the V gene TRBV3-1 (or the pseudogene TRBV3-2); weak D call: TRBD2 (6 bases). The CDR3 is made up of 15 amino acids. Trimming shortened V by 4 bases and J by 2 bases, and 15 bases separated the two germline ends. The V gene's germline CDR1 is LGHDT and CDR2 YNNKEL (reference sequence). As DNA, the CDR3 is TGTGCCAGCAGCCGGGAGGCGGGGACCACCTACGAGCAGTACTTC. As protein: CASSREAGTTYEQYF.

The rearrangement joins TRBV15 to TRBJ2-1; TRBD2 matches at 7 bases. CDR3 length: 17 residues. Germline CDR1 is LNHNV and CDR2 is YYDKDF (reference sequence). V dropped 1 base and J dropped 0; count of bases not matched to a gene: 6. The CDR3 sequence: CATSRGVGGSSYNEQFF. The CDR3 nucleotides read TGTGCCACCAGCAGAGGGGTCGGCGGGAGCTCCTACAATGAGCAGTTCTTC.

V gene TRBV5-1 combines with J gene TRBJ1-1; a weak D match, TRBD1 (6 bases). Per the germline V gene, CDR1 is SGHRS and CDR2 is YFSETQ. V lost 4 bases and J 1 base, leaving 14 bases between the germline ends. The CDR3 consists of 15 residues. In nucleotides, the CDR3 is TGCGCCAGCAGCCCCCTGGTGGGGGCGAACACTGAAGCTTTCTTT. Translating gives CASSPLVGANTEAFF.

The chain uses TRBV5-6 and TRBJ2-7, with D possibly matching TRBD2 (8 bases). The germline V gene has CDR1 SGHDT and CDR2 YYEEEE. This CDR3 has 18 residues. V shed 2 bases and J shed 0 bases, with 21 bases lying between them. CDR3 bases: TGTGCCAGCAGCTTTTGGACAGGACGAAGCGGGAGCTCCTACGAGCAGTACTTC. Translated: CASSFWTGRSGSSYEQYF.

The chain is built from TRBV5-4 and TRBJ2-6; 7 positions agree with TRBD1. V was clipped by 2 bases and J by 2 bases; unmatched bases: 4. The germline V gene encodes CDR1 SGHNT and CDR2 YYREEE (reference sequence). The CDR3 sequence is 16 residues long. The CDR3 DNA sequence: TGTGCCAGCAGCTTACAGGGGAGAACTGGGGCCAACGTCCTGACTTTC. Residues: CASSLQGRTGANVLTF.

The rearrangement links TRBV28 to TRBJ1-3; the match to TRBD1 covers 9 bases. CDR1 MDHEN and CDR2 SYDVKM come from the germline V gene. The CDR3 runs to 15 residues. The V segment lost 6 bases and the J segment 3 bases; nucleotides outside the gene matches: 6. DNA of the CDR3: TGTGCCAGCAGGGCAACAGGGGGCGGTGGAAACACCATATATTTT. Amino acid sequence: CASRATGGGGNTIYF. Supplemented by reference TRBV28 and TRBJ1-3, the full variable domain reads DVKVTQSSRYLVKRTGEKVFLECVQDMDHENMFWYRQDPGLGLRLIYFSYDVKMKEKGDIPEGYSVSREKKERFSLILESASTNQTSMYLCASRATGGGGNTIYFGEGSWLTVV.

The chain carries TRBV7-8 and TRBJ2-6; D ambiguous. This CDR3 is built from 14 residues. Germline CDR1 reads SGHVS; CDR2 reads FQNEAQ. V dropped 0 bases and J dropped 3 bases, with 3 bases sitting between them. DNA of the CDR3: TGTGCCAGCAGCTTAGCTGATGGGGCCAACGTCCTGACTTTC. This sequence encodes CASSLADGANVLTF.

This rearrangement joins TRBV7-3 to TRBJ2-1; D is perhaps TRBD1 (6 bases). Between the trimmed V and J ends, which lost 5 bases and 7 bases, there was a span of 18 bases. The CDR3 contains 15 residues. CDR1 and CDR2 (germline): SGHTA, FQGTGA. The CDR3 DNA sequence: TGTGCCAGCAGCCCTATTGTGGGGGCAAGGAATGAGCAGTTCTTC. This sequence encodes CASSPIVGARNEQFF.

This CDR3 reads CASSQVPLRRANVLTF. The CDR3 DNA sequence: TGCGCCAGCAGCCAAGTACCGCTCCGTAGAGCCAACGTCCTGACTTTC. The chain joins TRBV4-1 to TRBJ2-6; D remains ambiguous. The V end lost 1 base, the J end lost 7 bases, and 14 bases lay between the germline ends. CDR1 and CDR2 (germline): MGHRA, YSYEKL. The CDR3 loop spans 16 amino acids.

This sequence joins TRBV19 and TRBJ2-7; a weak D match, TRBD2 (7 bases). V lost 7 bases and J 6 bases, leaving 19 bases between the germline ends. This CDR3 spans 14 amino acids. The germline gives CDR1 LNHDA, CDR2 SQIVND (reference sequence). This CDR3 is CASKGGRASAEQYF. The CDR3 DNA reads as TGTGCCAGTAAAGGGGGGAGGGCCTCCGCCGAGCAGTACTTC.

This chain uses TRBV5-1 with TRBJ2-2, with TRBD2 identical over 8 bases. Germline loops: CDR1 SGHRS, CDR2 YFSETQ. V shed 4 bases and J 1 base; nucleotides not matched to a gene: 3. The CDR3 has 15 residues. The CDR3 DNA reads as TGCGCCAGCAGCCAGCGGGAGTGGAACACCGGGGAGCTGTTTTTT. It translates to CASSQREWNTGELFF. The full variable domain, in which reference TRBV5-1 and TRBJ2-2 provide the parts outside the CDR3, is KAGVTQTPRYLIKTRGQQVTLSCSPISGHRSVSWYQQTPGQGLQFLFEYFSETQRNKGNFPGRFSGRQFSNSRSEMNVSTLELGDSALYLCASSQREWNTGELFFGEGSRLTVL.

The V and J genes are TRBV10-1 and TRBJ1-1, with 11 bases aligning to TRBD1. Trimming at V came to 6 bases and at J to 4 bases, leaving 7 bases not matched to a gene. Per the germline V gene, CDR1 is WNHNN and CDR2 is SYGVQD (reference sequence). This CDR3 has 15 residues. The CDR3 DNA sequence: TGCGCCAGCAGCCGGGACAGGGGGGGCGGCACTGAAGCTTTCTTT. This encodes CASSRDRGGGTEAFF.

This rearrangement joins TRBV5-1 to TRBJ2-7, with 7 bases identical to TRBD1. CDR1 SGHRS and CDR2 YFSETQ come from the germline V gene. Trimming removed 1 base from V and 7 bases from J; junction bases left unmatched: 8. This CDR3 comprises 14 residues. The CDR3 DNA follows: TGCGCCAGCAGCTTGTACGAGGGGGCTCGGGAGCAGTACTTC. Protein product: CASSLYEGAREQYF. The complete variable domain, with remaining parts taken from reference TRBV5-1 and TRBJ2-7, reads KAGVTQTPRYLIKTRGQQVTLSCSPISGHRSVSWYQQTPGQGLQFLFEYFSETQRNKGNFPGRFSGRQFSNSRSEMNVSTLELGDSALYLCASSLYEGAREQYFGPGTRLTVT.

The chain joins TRBV7-2 to TRBJ1-5, with D maybe TRBD1 (6 bases). CDR3 length: 16 amino acids. Germline lookup yields CDR1 SGHTA and CDR2 FQGNSA. Deletions cut 0 bases from V and 3 bases from J, with 12 bases between. CDR3 sequence (DNA): TGTGCCAGCAGCTTAGCTGCCAGGGGACACAATCAGCCCCAGCATTTT. This encodes CASSLAARGHNQPQHF.

V gene TRBV7-2 combines with J gene TRBJ2-7; weak D call: TRBD2 (5 bases). Germline CDR1 reads SGHTA; CDR2 reads FQGNSA. Trimming removed 6 bases from V and 2 bases from J, with 17 bases in between. The CDR3 has 15 residues. The CDR3 here is CASSFRRGPTYEQYF. CDR3 DNA sequence: TGTGCCAGCAGTTTTCGTAGAGGGCCAACCTACGAGCAGTACTTC. The entire variable domain, with the rest obtained from reference TRBV7-2 and TRBJ2-7, is as follows: GAGVSQSPSNKVTEKGKDVELRCDPISGHTALYWYRQSLGQGLEFLIYFQGNSAPDKSGLPSDRFSAERTGGSVSTLTIQRTQQEDSAVYLCASSFRRGPTYEQYFGPGTRLTVT.

CDR3 sequence: CASGLQGEGQSETYEQYF. The CDR3 nucleotides read TGTGCCAGCGGACTACAGGGAGAGGGGCAGTCGGAAACCTACGAGCAGTACTTC. V is TRBV21-1 and J is TRBJ2-7. TRBV21-1 is marked as a pseudogene. CDR3 length equals 18 residues.